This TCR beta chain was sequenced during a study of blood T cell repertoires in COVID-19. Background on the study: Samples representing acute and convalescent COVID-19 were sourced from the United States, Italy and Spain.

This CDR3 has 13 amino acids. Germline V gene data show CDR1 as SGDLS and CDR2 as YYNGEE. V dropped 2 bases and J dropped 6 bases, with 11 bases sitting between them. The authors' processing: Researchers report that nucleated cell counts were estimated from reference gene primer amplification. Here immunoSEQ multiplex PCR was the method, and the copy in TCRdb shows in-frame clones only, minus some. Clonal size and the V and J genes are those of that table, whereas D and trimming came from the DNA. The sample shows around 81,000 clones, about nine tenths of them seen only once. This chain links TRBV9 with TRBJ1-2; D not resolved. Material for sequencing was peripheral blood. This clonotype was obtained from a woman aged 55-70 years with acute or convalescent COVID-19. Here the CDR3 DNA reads TGTGCCAGCAGCGTGACACCCATGGATGGCTACACCTTC. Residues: CASSVTPMDGYTF.